The 19 T cell receptor beta chains below all came from one sample that was sequenced in a study of STAT3 mutations in large granular lymphocyte leukemia. The protocol was immunoSEQ multiplex PCR, while the TCRdb copy is restricted to in-frame clones and leaves out a portion. The sample holds almost 25,000 clones, about 95% seen once. General observations from the study: Every T-cell large granular lymphocyte leukemia patient had at least one immunodominant TCR beta clonotype.

Their target antigens are unknown. Sequenced input: peripheral blood mononuclear cells. These receptors were taken from a man aged 40-49 years with T-cell large granular lymphocyte leukemia. Some clones in this sample may be carry-over from other donors' samples.

This CDR3 reads CASSLASQNTEAFF. The CDR3 DNA sequence: TGTGCCAGCAGCTTAGCGTCCCAGAACACTGAAGCTTTCTTT. The gene calls are TRBV7-9 and TRBJ1-1; D gene uncertain. The ends were cut back, 0 bases at V and 1 base at J, with 6 bases in the middle. Germline V CDR1 and CDR2: SEHNR, FQNEAQ (reference sequence). The CDR3 spans 14 residues.

This clone was seen a single time. The rearrangement links TRBV30 to TRBJ1-5, with 7 bases lining up with TRBD1. Trimming at V came to 2 bases and at J to 5 bases, leaving 3 bases not matched to a gene. The germline V gene encodes CDR1 GTSNPN and CDR2 SVGIG (reference sequence). The CDR3 totals 13 residues. In nucleotides, the CDR3 is TGTGCCTGGAGTTCCACAGGGGATCAGCCCCAGCATTTT. This translates into CAWSSTGDQPQHF.

The chain recombines TRBV30 with TRBJ1-1; 11 positions match TRBD1. This CDR3 region has 14 residues. CDR1 and CDR2 (germline): GTSNPN, SVGIG (reference sequence). The ends lost 2 bases at V and 4 bases at J; junction bases unmatched: 3. The CDR3 region is CAWSWTGGFTEAFF. The CDR3 nucleotides read TGTGCCTGGAGTTGGACAGGGGGCTTCACTGAAGCTTTCTTT. Full variable domain (outside the CDR3, taken from reference TRBV30 and TRBJ1-1): SQTIHQWPATLVQPVGSPLSLECTVEGTSNPNLYWYRQAAGRGLQLLFYSVGIGQISSEVPQNLSASRPQDRQFILSSKKLLLSDSGFYLCAWSWTGGFTEAFFGQGTRLTVV.

The CDR3 DNA is TGCGCCAGCAGCTTGAGAGCTAATGAAAAACTGTTTTTT. Translating gives CASSLRANEKLFF. The gene calls are TRBV5-1 and TRBJ1-4, with D unresolved. There are 13 residues in the CDR3. The germline V gene has CDR1 SGHRS and CDR2 YFSETQ. V was pared by 1 base and J by 3 bases, with 4 bases between.

The CDR3 DNA follows: TGTGCCTGGACCTGGGACGGACGAGGCAATTCACCCCTCCACTTT. Its protein is CAWTWDGRGNSPLHF. V gene TRBV30 combines with J gene TRBJ1-6; D is perhaps TRBD1 (5 bases). Looked up from germline, CDR1 is GTSNPN and CDR2 is SVGIG (reference sequence). CDR3 length: 15 amino acids. Trimming pared 4 bases from V and 7 bases from J, leaving 17 bases between.

The chain carries TRBV5-1 and TRBJ2-1; no firm D call. V was cut by 0 bases and J by 0 bases, with 7 bases left in between. The CDR3 has 15 residues. Germline assignment: CDR1 SGHRS and CDR2 YFSETQ. CDR3 region: CASSLESPSYNEQFF. The CDR3 DNA follows: TGCGCCAGCAGCTTGGAATCTCCCTCCTACAATGAGCAGTTCTTC.

The V and J genes are TRBV5-8 and TRBJ2-7; D possibly corresponds to TRBD1 (6 bases). Germline lookup yields CDR1 SGHTS and CDR2 YDEGEE. Trimming shortened V by 6 bases and J by 5 bases, and 21 bases separated the two germline ends. The CDR3 spans 15 residues. The CDR3 DNA reads TGTGCCAGCACCCCTCAGGGGTTCTCCGCTCACGAGCAGTACTTC. Its protein product is CASTPQGFSAHEQYF.

This chain uses TRBV7-9 with TRBJ2-1, with D hard to call. Germline V gives CDR1 SEHNR, CDR2 FQNEAQ (reference sequence). Trimming shortened V by 0 bases and J by 7 bases, and 4 bases separated the two germline ends. CDR3 length: 12 residues. The CDR3 bases are TGTGCCAGCAGCTTAGCGGATAATGAGCAGTTCTTC. Protein sequence: CASSLADNEQFF.

The chain links TRBV5-4 to TRBJ1-6; TRBD1 matches at 9 bases. CDR3 size: 15 residues. V dropped 4 bases and J dropped 10; count of bases not matched to a gene: 9. Germline lookup yields CDR1 SGHNT and CDR2 YYREEE (reference sequence). In DNA, the CDR3 is TGTGCCAGCAGCACCCGGGACAGGGAAGGATCACCCCTCCACTTT. This gives the protein CASSTRDREGSPLHF.

The J gene is TRBJ2-1, the V gene TRBV30, with 13 nucleotides matching TRBD2. The CDR3 length is 14 residues. From germline, CDR1 is GTSNPN and CDR2 SVGIG (reference sequence). Trimming removed 3 bases from V and 7 bases from J; junction bases left unmatched: 3. The CDR3 region is CAWSGLAGENEQFF. For the CDR3, the DNA is TGTGCCTGGAGCGGACTAGCGGGGGAGAATGAGCAGTTCTTC.

The rearrangement links TRBV6-5 to TRBJ1-2; 9 nucleotides align to TRBD1. The CDR3 covers 14 residues. With 2 bases clipped from V and 6 bases from J, the junction kept 4 bases outside the gene matches. Germline lookup yields CDR1 MNHEY and CDR2 SVGAGI. The chain's CDR3 is CASSYRDRENGYTF. DNA for the CDR3: TGTGCCAGCAGTTACAGGGACAGGGAGAATGGCTACACCTTC.

The V and J genes are TRBV27 and TRBJ2-7; 9 positions agree with TRBD1. The CDR3 runs 14 residues. Per germline, CDR1 MNHEY and CDR2 SMNVEV (reference sequence). With V trimmed by 5 bases and J by 7 bases, 9 bases remained unmatched. The CDR3 region is CASSQTGGAGEQYF. The CDR3 DNA reads TGTGCCAGCAGTCAAACAGGGGGCGCGGGGGAGCAGTACTTC.

This clone was observed once. The J gene is TRBJ1-2, the V gene TRBV5-4; D is unclear. Germline values: CDR1 SGHNT, CDR2 YYREEE (reference sequence). Trimming pared 0 bases from V and 5 bases from J, leaving 14 bases between. The CDR3 runs to 15 residues. DNA for the CDR3: TGTGCCAGCAGCTTGGCCCCCGACACGATATATGGCTACACCTTC. It encodes CASSLAPDTIYGYTF.

This sequence joins TRBV5-5 and TRBJ1-2; 7 nucleotides match TRBD1. Germline lookup yields CDR1 SGHKS and CDR2 YYEKEE (reference sequence). V shed 2 bases, J shed 2 bases, and the junction held 6 bases outside the gene matches. The CDR3 sequence is 15 residues long. The CDR3 bases are TGTGCCAGCAGCTTACCACCGGGACAGAACTATGGCTACACCTTC. Translation: CASSLPPGQNYGYTF.

V usage is TRBV9 and J usage is TRBJ2-1; the D is unclear. V was cut by 0 bases and J by 6 bases, with 7 bases left in between. In germline, CDR1 is SGDLS, CDR2 YYNGEE. The length of the CDR3 is 13 residues. CDR3 sequence: CASSVAGLNEQFF. The DNA of the CDR3 is TGTGCCAGCAGCGTAGCAGGTCTCAATGAGCAGTTCTTC.

This clone was detected only once. The chain employs TRBV6-6 and TRBJ2-3; 7 nucleotides align to TRBD1. Germline values: CDR1 MNHNY, CDR2 SVGAGI (reference sequence). This CDR3 has 13 residues. J gave up 1 base and V 11 bases, and 6 bases lay outside the gene matches. This CDR3 is CAVHRGGTDTQYF. Here the CDR3 DNA reads TGTGCCGTCCACAGGGGAGGCACAGATACGCAGTATTTT.

V and J are TRBV30 and TRBJ2-1; no definite D call. Germline CDR1 reads GTSNPN; CDR2 reads SVGIG (reference sequence). Trimming stripped 2 bases from V and 5 bases from J, with 1 base between. The CDR3 contains 10 residues. This chain's CDR3 is CAWSHNEQFF. The CDR3 coding sequence is TGTGCCTGGAGTCACAATGAGCAGTTCTTC.

V gene TRBV4-1 combines with J gene TRBJ2-5; D uncertain. V lost 0 bases, J lost 4 bases, and 9 bases lay in between. The germline V gene has CDR1 MGHRA and CDR2 YSYEKL. The CDR3 is 14 amino acids. This CDR3 is CASSQDAAGETQYF. The CDR3 nucleotides are TGCGCCAGCAGCCAAGATGCGGCAGGAGAGACCCAGTACTTC.

This CDR3 is CASSRKQGLDTGELFF. The CDR3 DNA reads TGCGCCAGCAGCCGCAAACAGGGGCTGGACACCGGGGAGCTGTTTTTT. The V and J genes are TRBV5-1 and TRBJ2-2; 7 bases fit TRBD1. CDR1 and CDR2 from the germline V gene are SGHRS and YFSETQ. The V and J ends lost 4 bases and 3 bases, in that order; junction bases with no gene match: 9. This CDR3 spans 16 amino acids.